This T cell receptor beta chain was sequenced in a study of technical replicates of blood from a few donors. Assay: immunoSEQ multiplex PCR; the TCRdb copy retains only in-frame clones and omits some. The table has about 89,000 clones, about 94% seen once; the top ten hold approximately 0.24%. CDR1 is SGDLS, CDR2 YYNGEE, per germline. Losses at the gene ends were 3 bases for V and 4 bases for J; bases not matched to a gene: 6. This CDR3 comprises 14 residues. The J gene is TRBJ1-1, the V gene TRBV9; 7 bases match TRBD1. The receptor's source is a human donor in good health. The sequenced sample consisted of T cells isolated from PBMCs. The DNA for the CDR3 is TGTGCCAGCAGCGGAGAGGGGGCGGGCACTGAAGCTTTCTTT. Translated: CASSGEGAGTEAFF.